This T cell receptor beta chain appears in the sequencing data of a study of cytomegalovirus exposure and HLA in healthy donors. Trimming cost V 6 bases and J 8 bases, with 10 bases left between them. Germline lookup yields CDR1 MNHEY and CDR2 SVGAGI. This CDR3 comprises 11 residues. This clone came up a few times. The PCR used 60 Vbeta and 13 Jbeta primers. Clones were sequenced by immunoSEQ multiplex PCR, and TCRdb holds only the in-frame ones, with some missing. The sample holds around 80,000 clones, nearly 80% seen once. The V call is TRBV6-5, the J call TRBJ1-2; D remains ambiguous. The sample taken for sequencing was PBMCs. The receptor's source is a middle-aged man in good health and CMV-seronegative. This CDR3 reads CASRSREGYTF. CDR3 nucleotide sequence: TGTGCCAGCAGGTCACGGGAGGGCTACACCTTC.